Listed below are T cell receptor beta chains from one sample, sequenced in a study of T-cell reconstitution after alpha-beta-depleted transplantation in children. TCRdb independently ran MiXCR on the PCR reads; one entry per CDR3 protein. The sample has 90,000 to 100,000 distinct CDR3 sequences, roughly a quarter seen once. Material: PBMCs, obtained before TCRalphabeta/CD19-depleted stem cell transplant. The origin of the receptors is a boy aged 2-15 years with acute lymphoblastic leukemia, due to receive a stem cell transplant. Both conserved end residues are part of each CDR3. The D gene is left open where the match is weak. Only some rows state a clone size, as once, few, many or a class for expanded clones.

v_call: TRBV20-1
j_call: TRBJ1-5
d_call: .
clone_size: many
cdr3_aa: CSARTDKPNQPQHF
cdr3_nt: TGCAGTGCTCGGACAGATAAACCGAATCAGCCCCAGCATTTT

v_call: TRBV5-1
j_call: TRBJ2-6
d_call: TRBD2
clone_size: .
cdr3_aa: CASSVTSGGASGANVLTF
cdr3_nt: TGCGCCAGCAGCGTGACTAGCGGAGGGGCTTCCGGGGCCAACGTCCTGACTTTC

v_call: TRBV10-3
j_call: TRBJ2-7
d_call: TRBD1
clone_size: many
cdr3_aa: CAISEEKFGTGDAYEQYF
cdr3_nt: TGTGCCATCAGTGAGGAAAAGTTCGGGACAGGGGACGCCTACGAGCAGTACTTC

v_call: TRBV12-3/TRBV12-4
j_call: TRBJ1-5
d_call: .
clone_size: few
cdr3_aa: CASSLRVNNQPQHF
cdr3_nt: TGTGCCAGCAGTTTGCGCGTGAACAATCAGCCCCAGCATTTT

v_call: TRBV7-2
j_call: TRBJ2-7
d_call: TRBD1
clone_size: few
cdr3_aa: CASSLRTGTPREQYF
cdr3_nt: TGTGCCAGCAGCTTACGGACAGGGACCCCTCGGGAGCAGTACTTC

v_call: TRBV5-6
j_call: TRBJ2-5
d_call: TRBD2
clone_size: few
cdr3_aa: CASSFPGGETQYF
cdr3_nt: TGTGCCAGCAGCTTCCCGGGAGGAGAGACCCAGTACTTC

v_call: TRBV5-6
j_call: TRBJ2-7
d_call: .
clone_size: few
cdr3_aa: CASSLRGGYEQYF
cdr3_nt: TGTGCCAGCAGCTTGAGAGGAGGCTACGAGCAGTACTTC

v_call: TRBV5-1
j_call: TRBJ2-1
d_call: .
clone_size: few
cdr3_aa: CASSLDPSSYNEQFF
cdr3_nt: TGCGCCAGCAGCTTGGACCCCAGCTCCTACAATGAGCAGTTCTTC

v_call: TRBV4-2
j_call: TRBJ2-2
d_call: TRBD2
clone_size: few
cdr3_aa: CASSPGLDTGELFF
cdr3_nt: TGTGCCAGCAGCCCGGGACTAGACACCGGGGAGCTGTTTTTT

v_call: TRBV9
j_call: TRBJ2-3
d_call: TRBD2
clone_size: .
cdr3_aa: CASSLSGRTDTQYF
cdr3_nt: TGTGCCAGCAGCCTAAGCGGGAGGACAGATACGCAGTATTTT

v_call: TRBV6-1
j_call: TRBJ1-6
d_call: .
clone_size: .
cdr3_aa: CASASSYNSPLHF
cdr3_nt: TGTGCCAGCGCTAGCTCCTATAATTCACCCCTCCACTTT

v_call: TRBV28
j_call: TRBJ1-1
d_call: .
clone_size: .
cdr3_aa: CASSFTPWDTEAFF
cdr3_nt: TGTGCCAGCAGTTTCACCCCTTGGGACACTGAAGCTTTCTTT

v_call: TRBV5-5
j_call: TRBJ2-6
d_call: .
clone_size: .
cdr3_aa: CASSLLEGANVLTF
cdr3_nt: TGTGCCAGCAGCTTGTTGGAGGGGGCCAACGTCCTGACTTTC

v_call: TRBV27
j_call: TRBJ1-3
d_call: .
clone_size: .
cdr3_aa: CASRPGQYGTIYF
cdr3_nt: TGTGCCAGCAGACCTGGACAGTACGGGACCATATATTTT

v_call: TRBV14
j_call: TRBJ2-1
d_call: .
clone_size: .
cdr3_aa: CASSRKKAFHEQFF
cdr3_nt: TGTGCCAGCAGCCGGAAGAAGGCGTTCCATGAGCAGTTCTTC

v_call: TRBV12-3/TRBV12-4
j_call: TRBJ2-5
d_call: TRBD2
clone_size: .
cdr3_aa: CASTPGRGSETQYF
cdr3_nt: TGTGCCAGCACCCCAGGGAGGGGCAGTGAGACCCAGTACTTC

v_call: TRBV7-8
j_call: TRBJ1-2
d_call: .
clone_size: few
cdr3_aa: CASSQAMAGVTYGYTF
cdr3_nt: TGTGCCAGCAGCCAAGCCATGGCAGGGGTTACCTATGGCTACACCTTC

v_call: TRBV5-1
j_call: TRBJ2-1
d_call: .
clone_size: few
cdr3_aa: CASSSTLKRVGYNEQFF
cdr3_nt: TGCGCCAGCAGCTCGACACTTAAAAGGGTTGGCTACAATGAGCAGTTCTTC

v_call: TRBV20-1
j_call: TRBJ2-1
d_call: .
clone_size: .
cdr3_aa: CSARVEEKSYNEQFF
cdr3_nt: TGCAGTGCTAGAGTCGAGGAGAAATCCTACAATGAGCAGTTCTTC

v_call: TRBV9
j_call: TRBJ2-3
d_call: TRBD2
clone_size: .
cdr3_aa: CASSDGTSVGDTQYF
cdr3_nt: TGTGCCAGCAGCGACGGGACTAGCGTGGGGGATACGCAGTATTTT

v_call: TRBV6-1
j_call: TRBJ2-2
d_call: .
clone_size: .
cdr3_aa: CASSTRGDTGELFF
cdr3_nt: TGTGCCAGCAGTACCAGGGGTGACACCGGGGAGCTGTTTTTT

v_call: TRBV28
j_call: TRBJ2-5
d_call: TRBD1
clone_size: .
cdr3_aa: CASSDRGRGETQYF
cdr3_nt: TGTGCCAGCAGTGACAGGGGACGGGGAGAGACCCAGTACTTC

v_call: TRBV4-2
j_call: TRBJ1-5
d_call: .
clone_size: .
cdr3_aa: CASSQGVRGGQPQHF
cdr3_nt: TGTGCCAGCAGCCAAGGGGTAAGGGGAGGCCAGCCCCAGCATTTT

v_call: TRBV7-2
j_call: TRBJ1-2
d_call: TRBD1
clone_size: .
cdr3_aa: CASSLATGFLYGYTF
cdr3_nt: TGTGCCAGCAGCTTGGCGACAGGGTTTCTTTACGGCTACACCTTC

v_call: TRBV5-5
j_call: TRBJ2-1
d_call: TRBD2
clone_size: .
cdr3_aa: CASSFLGGSSYNEQFF
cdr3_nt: TGTGCCAGCAGCTTCCTCGGCGGGAGCTCCTACAATGAGCAGTTCTTC

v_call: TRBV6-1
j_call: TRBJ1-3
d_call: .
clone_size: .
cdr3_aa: CASSDVGSGNTIYF
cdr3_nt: TGTGCCAGCAGTGATGTGGGCTCTGGAAACACCATATATTTT

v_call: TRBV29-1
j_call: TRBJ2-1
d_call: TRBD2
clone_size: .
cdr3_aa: CSVTSGSGGQFF
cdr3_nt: TGCAGCGTTACTAGCGGGAGTGGGGGGCAGTTCTTC

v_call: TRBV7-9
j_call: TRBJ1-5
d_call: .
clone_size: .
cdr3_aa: CASSLYTYQPQHF
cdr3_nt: TGTGCCAGCAGCTTATACACGTATCAGCCCCAGCATTTT

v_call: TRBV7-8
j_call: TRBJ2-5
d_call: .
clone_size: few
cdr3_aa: CASSLGGVETQYF
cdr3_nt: TGTGCCAGCAGCTTGGGGGGCGTAGAGACCCAGTACTTC

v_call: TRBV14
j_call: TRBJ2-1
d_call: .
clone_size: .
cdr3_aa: CASSQEAPGPGRRVNEQFF
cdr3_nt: TGTGCCAGCAGCCAAGAGGCCCCGGGCCCAGGGCGGAGGGTCAATGAGCAGTTCTTC

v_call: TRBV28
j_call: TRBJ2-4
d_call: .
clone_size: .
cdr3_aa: CASSPTRKRGGVAKNIQYF
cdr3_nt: TGTGCCAGCAGCCCCACCCGAAAAAGAGGGGGAGTAGCCAAAAACATTCAGTACTTC

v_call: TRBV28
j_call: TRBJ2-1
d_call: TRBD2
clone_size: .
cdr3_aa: CASTWGLAGAGEQFF
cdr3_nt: TGTGCCAGCACCTGGGGACTAGCGGGAGCGGGGGAGCAGTTCTTC

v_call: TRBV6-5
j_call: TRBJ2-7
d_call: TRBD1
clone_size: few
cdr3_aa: CASSYSSPGTGSYEQYF
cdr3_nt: TGTGCCAGCAGTTACTCTTCCCCCGGGACAGGGTCCTACGAGCAGTACTTC

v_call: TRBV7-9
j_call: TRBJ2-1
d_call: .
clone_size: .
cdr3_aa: CASSLDVGQFF
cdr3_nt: TGTGCCAGCAGCTTAGATGTGGGGCAGTTCTTC

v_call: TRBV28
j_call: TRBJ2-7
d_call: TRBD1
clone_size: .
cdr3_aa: CASSLPGQGREQYF
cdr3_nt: TGTGCCAGCAGTTTACCGGGACAGGGGAGAGAACAGTACTTC

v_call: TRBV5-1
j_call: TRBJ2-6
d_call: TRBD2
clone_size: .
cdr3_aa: CASSYGTRTPPGANVLTF
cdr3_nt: TGCGCCAGCAGCTATGGGACTAGAACTCCCCCTGGGGCCAACGTCCTGACTTTC

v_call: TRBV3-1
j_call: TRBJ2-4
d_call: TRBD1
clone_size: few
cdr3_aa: CACSGDRGYEERDGINIQYF
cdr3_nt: TGTGCCTGCTCAGGGGACAGGGGATACGAAGAGCGGGATGGTATCAACATTCAGTACTTC

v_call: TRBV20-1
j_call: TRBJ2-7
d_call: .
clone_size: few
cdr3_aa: CSASGVTFSYEQYF
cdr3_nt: TGCAGTGCTAGCGGAGTAACTTTCTCCTACGAGCAGTACTTC

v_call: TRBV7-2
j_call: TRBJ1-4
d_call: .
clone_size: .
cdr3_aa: CASSLGARGVQGKLFF
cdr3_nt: TGTGCCAGCAGCTTAGGTGCGCGGGGGGTCCAGGGAAAACTGTTTTTT

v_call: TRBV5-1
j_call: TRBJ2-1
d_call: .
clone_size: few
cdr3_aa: CASRASPSIYNEQFF
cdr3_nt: TGCGCCAGCAGAGCGTCTCCATCAATCTACAATGAGCAGTTCTTC

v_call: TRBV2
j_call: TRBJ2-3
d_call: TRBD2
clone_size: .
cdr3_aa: CASSDPTSGRAAAGMTDTQYF
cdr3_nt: TGTGCCAGCAGTGATCCTACTAGCGGGAGGGCCGCGGCGGGGATGACAGATACGCAGTATTTT

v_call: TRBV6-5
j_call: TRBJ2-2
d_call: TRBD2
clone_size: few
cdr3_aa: CASSLTSGGTGELFF
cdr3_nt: TGTGCCAGCAGTTTGACTAGCGGAGGCACCGGGGAGCTGTTTTTT

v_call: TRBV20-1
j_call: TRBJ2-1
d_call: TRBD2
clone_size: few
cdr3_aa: CSAAPSGTFGEQFF
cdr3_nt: TGCAGTGCCGCCCCTAGCGGGACGTTTGGTGAGCAGTTCTTC

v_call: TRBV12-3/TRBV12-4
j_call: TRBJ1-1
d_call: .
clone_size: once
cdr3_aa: CASRLTVEAFF
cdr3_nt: TGTGCCAGCAGACTGACAGTTGAAGCTTTCTTT

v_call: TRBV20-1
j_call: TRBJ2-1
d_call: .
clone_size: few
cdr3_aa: CSAQSLSGYLEQFF
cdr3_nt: TGCAGTGCGCAGTCACTATCGGGTTATTTAGAGCAGTTCTTC

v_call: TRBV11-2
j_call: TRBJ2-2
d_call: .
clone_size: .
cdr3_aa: CASSLTSGVTGELFF
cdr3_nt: TGTGCCAGCAGCCTGACGTCCGGAGTCACCGGGGAGCTGTTTTTT

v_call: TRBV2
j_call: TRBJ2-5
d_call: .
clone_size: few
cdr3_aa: CASSAFRVPYGQETQYF
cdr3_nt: TGTGCCAGCAGTGCATTCCGGGTCCCTTACGGTCAAGAGACCCAGTACTTC

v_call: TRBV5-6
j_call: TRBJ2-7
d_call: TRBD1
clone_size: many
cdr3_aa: CASSDGTVNHYEQYF
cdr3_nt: TGTGCCAGCAGCGATGGGACAGTCAATCACTACGAGCAGTACTTC

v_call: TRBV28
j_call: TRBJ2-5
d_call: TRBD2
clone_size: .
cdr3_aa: CASSSPGLEGETQYF
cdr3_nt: TGTGCCAGCAGTTCCCCGGGACTAGAAGGAGAGACCCAGTACTTC

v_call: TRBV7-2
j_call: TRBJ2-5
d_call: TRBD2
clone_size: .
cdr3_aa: CASSLGSSGSQETQYF
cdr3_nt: TGTGCCAGCAGCTTAGGGTCTAGCGGAAGCCAAGAGACCCAGTACTTC

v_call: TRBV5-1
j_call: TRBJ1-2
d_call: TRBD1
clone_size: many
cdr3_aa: CASSHTGGYGYTF
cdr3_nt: TGCGCCAGCAGTCATACAGGGGGCTATGGCTACACCTTC

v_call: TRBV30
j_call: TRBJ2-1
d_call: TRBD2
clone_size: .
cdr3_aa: CAWSAGTTIFGEQFF
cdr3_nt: TGTGCCTGGAGTGCCGGGACTACCATTTTTGGTGAGCAGTTCTTC

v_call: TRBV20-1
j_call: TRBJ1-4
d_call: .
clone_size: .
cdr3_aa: CSARDWGRGEKLFF
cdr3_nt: TGCAGTGCTAGAGATTGGGGGCGGGGTGAAAAACTGTTTTTT

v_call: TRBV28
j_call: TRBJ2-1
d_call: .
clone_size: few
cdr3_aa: CASKGTLDNEQFF
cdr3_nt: TGTGCCAGCAAGGGGACTCTCGACAATGAGCAGTTCTTC